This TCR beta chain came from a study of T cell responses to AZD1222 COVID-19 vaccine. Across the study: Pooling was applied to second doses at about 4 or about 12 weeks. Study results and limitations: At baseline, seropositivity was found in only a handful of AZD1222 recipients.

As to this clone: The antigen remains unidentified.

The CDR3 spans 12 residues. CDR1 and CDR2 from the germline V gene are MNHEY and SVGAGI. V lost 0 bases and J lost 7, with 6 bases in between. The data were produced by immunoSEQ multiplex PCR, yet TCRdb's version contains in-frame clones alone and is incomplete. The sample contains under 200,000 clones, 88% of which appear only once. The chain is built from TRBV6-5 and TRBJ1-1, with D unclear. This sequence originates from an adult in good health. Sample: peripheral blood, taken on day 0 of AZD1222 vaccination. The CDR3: CASSYSNREAFF. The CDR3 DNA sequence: TGTGCCAGCAGTTACTCGAACCGTGAAGCTTTCTTT.